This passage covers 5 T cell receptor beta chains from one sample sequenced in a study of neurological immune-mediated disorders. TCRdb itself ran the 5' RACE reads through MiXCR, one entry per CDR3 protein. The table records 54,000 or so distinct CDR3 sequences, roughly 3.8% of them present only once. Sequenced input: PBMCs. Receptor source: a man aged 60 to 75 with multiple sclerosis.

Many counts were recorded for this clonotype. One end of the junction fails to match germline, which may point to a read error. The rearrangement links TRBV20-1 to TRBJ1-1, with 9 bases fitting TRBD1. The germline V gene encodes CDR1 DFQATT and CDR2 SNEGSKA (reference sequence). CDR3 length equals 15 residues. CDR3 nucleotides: TGCAGTGCTTTAAGAGGGGACAGGGTGAATACTGAAGCTTTCTTT. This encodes CSALRGDRVNTEAFF.

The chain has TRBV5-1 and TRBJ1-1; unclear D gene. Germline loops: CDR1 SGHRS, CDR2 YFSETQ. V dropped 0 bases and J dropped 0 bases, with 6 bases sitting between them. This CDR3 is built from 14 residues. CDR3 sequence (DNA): TGCGCCAGCAGCTTGGAGAACATGAACACTGAAGCTTTCTTT. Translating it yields CASSLENMNTEAFF. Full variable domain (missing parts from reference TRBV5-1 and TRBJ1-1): KAGVTQTPRYLIKTRGQQVTLSCSPISGHRSVSWYQQTPGQGLQFLFEYFSETQRNKGNFPGRFSGRQFSNSRSEMNVSTLELGDSALYLCASSLENMNTEAFFGQGTRLTVV.

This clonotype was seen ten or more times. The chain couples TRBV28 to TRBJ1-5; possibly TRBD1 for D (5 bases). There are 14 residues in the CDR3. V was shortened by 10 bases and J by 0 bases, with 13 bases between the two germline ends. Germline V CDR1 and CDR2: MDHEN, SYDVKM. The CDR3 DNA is TGTGCCACAAAGACAGACAATAGCAATCAGCCCCAGCATTTT. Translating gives CATKTDNSNQPQHF.

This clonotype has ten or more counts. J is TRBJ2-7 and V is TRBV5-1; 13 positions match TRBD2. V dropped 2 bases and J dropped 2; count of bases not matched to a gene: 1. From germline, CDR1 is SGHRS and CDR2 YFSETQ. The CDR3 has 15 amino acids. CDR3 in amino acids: CASSFGTSGAYEQYF. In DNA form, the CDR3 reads TGCGCCAGCAGCTTCGGGACTAGCGGGGCCTACGAGCAGTACTTC.

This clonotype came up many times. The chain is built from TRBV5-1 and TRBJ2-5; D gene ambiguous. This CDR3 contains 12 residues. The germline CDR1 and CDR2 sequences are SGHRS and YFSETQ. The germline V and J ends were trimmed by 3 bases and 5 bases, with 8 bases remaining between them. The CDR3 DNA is TGCGCCAGCAGCTCCAGACGGGAGACCCAGTACTTC. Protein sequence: CASSSRRETQYF. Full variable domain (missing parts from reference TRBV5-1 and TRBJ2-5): KAGVTQTPRYLIKTRGQQVTLSCSPISGHRSVSWYQQTPGQGLQFLFEYFSETQRNKGNFPGRFSGRQFSNSRSEMNVSTLELGDSALYLCASSSRRETQYFGPGTRLLVL.